Shown below are 20 T cell receptor beta chains from a single sample sequenced in a study of blood T cell repertoires in COVID-19. The table came from immunoSEQ multiplex PCR; TCRdb's copy has only in-frame clones and leaves some out. The repertoire holds 130,000 to 150,000 clones, roughly 77% seen once, with about 5% in the top ten. Sequenced input: peripheral blood. The source is a woman aged 70-85 years with COVID-19, enrolled during active disease.

J is TRBJ2-1 and V is TRBV6-2 or TRBV6-3; 7 bases align to TRBD2. The CDR3 is made up of 15 amino acids. V dropped 5 bases and J dropped 1; count of bases not matched to a gene: 5. Germline V lookup: CDR1 MNHEY, CDR2 SVGEGT. CDR3: CASSNTAGSYNEQFF. As DNA, the CDR3 is TGTGCCAGCAGTAACACAGCGGGGTCCTACAATGAGCAGTTCTTC.

The V call is TRBV7-8, the J call TRBJ1-1; D not certain. CDR1 and CDR2 from the germline V gene are SGHVS and FQNEAQ. The CDR3 spans 13 residues. V was pared by 8 bases and J by 6 bases, with 16 bases between. The CDR3 region is CASFSGGLAEAFF. CDR3 in DNA: TGTGCCAGCTTTTCCGGCGGGTTGGCTGAAGCTTTCTTT.

This sequence joins TRBV9 and TRBJ1-6; tentatively, D is TRBD1 (6 bases). Per germline, CDR1 SGDLS and CDR2 YYNGEE. The ends were cut back, 1 base at V and 5 bases at J, with 16 bases in the middle. This CDR3 is 17 amino acids long. The CDR3 region is CASSVQGFPANNSPLHF. In DNA, the CDR3 is TGTGCCAGCAGCGTACAGGGGTTCCCGGCCAATAATTCACCCCTCCACTTT.

The chain carries TRBV6-6 and TRBJ1-3; D is undetermined. Germline lookup yields CDR1 MNHNY and CDR2 SVGAGI (reference sequence). The V end lost 6 bases, the J end lost 3 bases, and 15 bases lay between the germline ends. This CDR3 is 15 amino acids long. The chain's CDR3 is CASRPPGMNGNTIYF. The DNA for the CDR3 is TGTGCCAGCAGACCCCCGGGAATGAATGGAAACACCATATATTTT.

The genes are TRBV6-1 and TRBJ2-5; 9 nucleotides align to TRBD2. Germline V CDR1 and CDR2: MNHNS, SASEGT. Trimming took 4 bases from V and 2 from J; bases not matched to a gene: 8. The CDR3 is 16 amino acids. The CDR3 DNA reads TGTGCCAGCAGTGGGCTGGTTGCGGGGGGGCAAGAGACCCAGTACTTC. Translating it yields CASSGLVAGGQETQYF.

This clone was counted between two and nine times. The gene calls are TRBV5-1 and TRBJ1-1; a possible D gene is TRBD1 (6 bases). Trimming removed 4 bases at V and 3 bases at J, with 13 bases between. In germline, CDR1 is SGHRS, CDR2 YFSETQ. The CDR3 consists of 14 residues. DNA of the CDR3: TGCGCCAGCAGCCCGACAGGAGACCACACTGAAGCTTTCTTT. Its protein is CASSPTGDHTEAFF.

V usage is TRBV7-6 and J usage is TRBJ2-7, with 9 positions matching TRBD1. This CDR3 spans 16 amino acids. Germline V gene sequence: CDR1 SGHVS, CDR2 FNYEAQ. V lost 0 bases and J lost 6; bases outside the gene matches: 9. DNA of the CDR3: TGTGCCAGCAGCTTAGCCCCCCGGGACAGGGTTCGCGAGCAGTACTTC. The encoded protein is CASSLAPRDRVREQYF.

This clone was seen only once. The chain employs TRBV30 and TRBJ1-4; no definite D call. The V gene's germline CDR1 is GTSNPN and CDR2 SVGIG (reference sequence). This CDR3 has 13 amino acids. V was cut by 1 base and J by 4 bases, with 7 bases left in between. The CDR3 coding sequence is TGTGCCTGGAGTGAACACGTTAATGAAAAACTGTTTTTT. Translating it yields CAWSEHVNEKLFF.

The chain carries TRBV5-8 and TRBJ2-1; D is unclear. The CDR3 totals 13 residues. Looked up from germline, CDR1 is SGHTS and CDR2 is YDEGEE. V was clipped by 1 base and J by 8 bases, with 10 bases between them. CDR3 residues: CASSLLVMDEQFF. The DNA of the CDR3 is TGTGCCAGCAGCTTGTTAGTTATGGATGAGCAGTTCTTC.

In this sample, this clone turned up a few times. V usage is TRBV6-2 or TRBV6-3 and J usage is TRBJ2-1; the match to TRBD1 covers 8 bases. J lost 8 bases, V lost 4 bases, and 7 bases had no gene match. Germline CDR1 MNHEY, CDR2 SVGEGT. CDR3 size: 14 residues. The CDR3 DNA reads as TGTGCCAGCAGTTTAGACAGGGGAAGGGATGAGCAGTTCTTC. Its protein is CASSLDRGRDEQFF.

The J gene is TRBJ2-2, the V gene TRBV2; D not certain. Per germline, CDR1 SNHLY and CDR2 FYNNEI. V lost 4 bases and J 0 bases, leaving 9 bases between the germline ends. The CDR3 is 15 amino acids. This CDR3 is CASSVWLSNTGELFF. The CDR3 DNA follows: TGTGCCAGCAGTGTATGGCTGTCGAACACCGGGGAGCTGTTTTTT.

CDR3 in DNA: TGTGCCAGCAGTCCCCCTCCCGAGAGGCCCTCACCCCTCCACTTT. It is translated as CASSPPPERPSPLHF. The chain has TRBV7-8 and TRBJ1-6, with D hard to call. The ends were cut back, 6 bases at V and 10 bases at J, with 19 bases in the middle. The germline V gene encodes CDR1 SGHVS and CDR2 FQNEAQ. The CDR3 covers 15 residues.

The V and J genes are TRBV28 and TRBJ2-7; no clear D gene. Germline-derived CDR1 and CDR2 are MDHEN and SYDVKM. This CDR3 is built from 11 residues. The germline V and J ends were trimmed by 8 bases and 0 bases, with 5 bases remaining between them. This CDR3 reads CASRGSYEQYF. The CDR3 coding sequence is TGTGCCAGCCGCGGCTCCTACGAGCAGTACTTC.

V usage is TRBV9 and J usage is TRBJ2-5, with TRBD2 matching 7 bases. The CDR3 runs 16 residues. Trimming took 0 bases from V and 3 from J; bases not matched to a gene: 8. Germline V gene data show CDR1 as SGDLS and CDR2 as YYNGEE. CDR3 residues: CASSVGPAGREETQYF. As DNA, the CDR3 is TGTGCCAGCAGCGTAGGTCCGGCAGGGAGGGAAGAGACCCAGTACTTC.

The rearrangement links TRBV7-2 to TRBJ2-2, with TRBD1 as a possible D gene (7 bases). Germline CDR1 SGHTA, CDR2 FQGNSA. The CDR3 extends over 16 amino acids. V lost 7 bases and J 2 bases, leaving 17 bases between the germline ends. This CDR3 reads CASTQGGRVNTGELFF. Written as DNA, the CDR3 is TGTGCCAGCACCCAGGGGGGCAGGGTAAACACCGGGGAGCTGTTTTTT.

The V gene is TRBV27, the J gene TRBJ1-2; 9 bases fit TRBD1. V trimming: 5 bases; J trimming: 4 bases; junction bases outside the gene matches: 11. The CDR3 sequence is 16 residues long. Germline loops: CDR1 MNHEY, CDR2 SMNVEV (reference sequence). This CDR3 reads CASSATGGALLYGYTF. CDR3 coding DNA: TGTGCCAGCAGTGCAACAGGGGGCGCTCTCCTCTATGGCTACACCTTC.

This clone appeared a single time. V and J are TRBV5-6 and TRBJ2-7; 7 bases agree with TRBD2. The CDR3 consists of 14 residues. V gave up 6 bases and J gave up 2 bases; unmatched junction bases: 8. Germline values: CDR1 SGHDT, CDR2 YYEEEE. CDR3 sequence reads: CASNWGGGPYEQYF. In DNA form, the CDR3 reads TGTGCCAGCAATTGGGGCGGGGGACCCTACGAGCAGTACTTC. The full variable domain, rest sourced from reference TRBV5-6 and TRBJ2-7, is DAGVTQSPTHLIKTRGQQVTLRCSPKSGHDTVSWYQQALGQGPQFIFQYYEEEERQRGNFPDRFSGHQFPNYSSELNVNALLLGDSALYLCASNWGGGPYEQYFGPGTRLTVT.

The chain couples TRBV19 to TRBJ1-1; D is possibly TRBD1 (5 bases). The germline V and J ends were trimmed by 5 bases and 3 bases, with 7 bases remaining between them. This CDR3 comprises 12 residues. Germline-derived CDR1 and CDR2 are LNHDA and SQIVND (reference sequence). The CDR3, as DNA: TGTGCCAGTAGTTCAGGGTACACTGAAGCTTTCTTT. Protein product: CASSSGYTEAFF. Full variable domain (outside the CDR3, taken from reference TRBV19 and TRBJ1-1): DGGITQSPKYLFRKEGQNVTLSCEQNLNHDAMYWYRQDPGQGLRLIYYSQIVNDFQKGDIAEGYSVSREKKESFPLTVTSAQKNPTAFYLCASSSGYTEAFFGQGTRLTVV.

This chain uses TRBV5-5 with TRBJ1-6; no definite D call. The CDR3 has 15 amino acids. Deletions cut 3 bases from V and 8 bases from J, with 15 bases between. Germline-derived CDR1 and CDR2 are SGHKS and YYEKEE (reference sequence). This CDR3 reads CASSYLIGFDSPLHF. CDR3 DNA sequence: TGTGCCAGCAGCTATCTCATCGGTTTTGATTCACCCCTCCACTTT.

CDR3 residues: CASSLDRQGTNYGYTF. DNA of the CDR3: TGTGCCAGCAGCTTGGACAGGCAGGGGACTAACTATGGCTACACCTTC. The rearrangement uses TRBV5-6 and TRBJ1-2; the D gene is possibly TRBD1 (6 bases). Deletions cut 0 bases from V and 0 bases from J, with 12 bases between. This CDR3 comprises 16 residues. CDR1 is SGHDT, CDR2 YYEEEE, per germline.